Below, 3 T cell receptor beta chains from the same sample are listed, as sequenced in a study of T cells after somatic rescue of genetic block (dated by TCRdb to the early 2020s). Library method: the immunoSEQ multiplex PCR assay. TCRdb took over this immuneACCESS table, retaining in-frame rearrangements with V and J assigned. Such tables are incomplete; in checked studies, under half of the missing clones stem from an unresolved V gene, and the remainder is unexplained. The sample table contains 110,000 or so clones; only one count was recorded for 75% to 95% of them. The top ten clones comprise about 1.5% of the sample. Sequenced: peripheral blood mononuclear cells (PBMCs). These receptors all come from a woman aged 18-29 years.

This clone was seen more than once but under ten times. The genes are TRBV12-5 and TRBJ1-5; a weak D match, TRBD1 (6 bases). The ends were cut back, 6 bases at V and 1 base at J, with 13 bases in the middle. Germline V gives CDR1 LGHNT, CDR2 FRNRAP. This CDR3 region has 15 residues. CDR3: CASGGRDISNQPQHF. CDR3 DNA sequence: TGTGCTAGTGGCGGCCGGGACATCAGCAATCAGCCCCAGCATTTT.

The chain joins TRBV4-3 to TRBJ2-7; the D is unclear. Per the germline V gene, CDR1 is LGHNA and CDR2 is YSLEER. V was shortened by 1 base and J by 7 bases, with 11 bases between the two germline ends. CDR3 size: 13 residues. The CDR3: CASSQGQLGEQYF. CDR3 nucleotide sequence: TGCGCCAGCAGCCAAGGCCAGTTGGGGGAGCAGTACTTC.

The CDR3 region has the DNA TGTGCCAGCAGTTCACAGGGGCTCTATGGCTACACCTTC. Its protein product is CASSSQGLYGYTF. The J gene is TRBJ1-2, the V gene TRBV28, with TRBD1 matching over 7 bases. Germline V gene data show CDR1 as MDHEN and CDR2 as SYDVKM. The CDR3 loop spans 13 amino acids. V lost 4 bases and J lost 4; bases outside the gene matches: 3.